These 25 T cell receptor beta chains were sequenced from one sample in a study of blood T cell repertoires in COVID-19. TCRdb keeps only in-frame clones here, not all; method: immunoSEQ multiplex PCR. The sample consists of approximately 92,000 clones, roughly 72% of them appearing once. The sequenced sample was peripheral blood. These receptors were taken from an older woman in a cohort sampled during active or convalescent COVID-19.

The rearrangement uses TRBV4-1 and TRBJ1-4; D gene uncertain. The V end lost 0 bases, the J end lost 5 bases, and 13 bases lay between the germline ends. The CDR3 has 16 residues. Germline V gene sequence: CDR1 MGHRA, CDR2 YSYEKL. CDR3 in amino acids: CASSQDPTAGNEKLFF. CDR3 DNA sequence: TGCGCCAGCAGCCAAGACCCCACCGCGGGCAATGAAAAACTGTTTTTT.

The V gene is TRBV20-1, the J gene TRBJ1-1; tentatively, D is TRBD1 (6 bases). This CDR3 comprises 15 residues. Germline CDR1 is DFQATT and CDR2 is SNEGSKA (reference sequence). V was shortened by 5 bases and J by 2 bases, with 18 bases between the two germline ends. The CDR3 protein is CSAREETGRNTEAFF. The CDR3 nucleotides read TGCAGTGCTCGTGAAGAGACAGGCCGAAACACTGAAGCTTTCTTT.

This rearrangement joins TRBV5-6 to TRBJ2-7; TRBD1 agrees at 7 bases. The CDR3 is made up of 14 amino acids. V lost 0 bases and J lost 2; bases outside the gene matches: 2. Per germline, CDR1 SGHDT and CDR2 YYEEEE. The CDR3, as DNA: TGTGCCAGCAGCTTGGCAGGGGGAGCCTACGAGCAGTACTTC. Translated: CASSLAGGAYEQYF.

V usage is TRBV7-2 and J usage is TRBJ1-1, with D possibly being TRBD1 (5 bases). V lost 5 bases and J lost 4, with 14 bases in between. The germline CDR1 and CDR2 sequences are SGHTA and FQGNSA. This CDR3 comprises 14 residues. CDR3 sequence: CASSLQQVITEAFF. The CDR3 nucleotides are TGTGCCAGCAGCCTGCAACAGGTTATCACTGAAGCTTTCTTT.

V usage is TRBV10-3 and J usage is TRBJ2-1; possible D gene TRBD1, 6 bases. The germline CDR1 and CDR2 sequences are ENHRY and SYGVKD. The ends were cut back, 2 bases at V and 7 bases at J, with 9 bases in the middle. There are 13 residues in the CDR3. The CDR3 region has the DNA TGTGCCATCAGTGAGGGACAGAAAAATGAGCAGTTCTTC. It yields the protein CAISEGQKNEQFF.

The chain has TRBV2 and TRBJ2-2, with a tentative D call TRBD2 (5 bases). CDR1 is SNHLY, CDR2 FYNNEI, per germline. Trimming removed 2 bases from V and 5 bases from J, with 9 bases in between. The CDR3 length is 14 residues. The CDR3 DNA is TGTGCCAGCAGTGAATTCAGAGGGACCGGGGAGCTGTTTTTT. This gives the protein CASSEFRGTGELFF.

This sequence joins TRBV29-1 and TRBJ2-1, with TRBD1 as a possible D gene (5 bases). In germline, CDR1 is SQVTM, CDR2 ANQGSEA. The CDR3 has 13 amino acids. The V and J ends lost 6 bases and 0 bases respectively, with 9 bases between them. The DNA of the CDR3 is TGCAGCGTCCGAAGGGGCTCCTACAATGAGCAGTTCTTC. Translated, it gives CSVRRGSYNEQFF.

The CDR3, as DNA: TGCGCCAGCAGCCAAAGGATCCGGGGGGGTATGTCCTACGAGCAGTACTTC. Translated, it gives CASSQRIRGGMSYEQYF. V gene TRBV4-1 combines with J gene TRBJ2-7; 8 bases are a match to TRBD2. The CDR3 is made up of 17 amino acids. V lost 2 bases, J lost 1 base, and 10 bases stayed unmatched. From germline, CDR1 is MGHRA and CDR2 YSYEKL.

V is TRBV30 and J is TRBJ1-2; 11 nucleotides align to TRBD1. The germline gives CDR1 GTSNPN, CDR2 SVGIG (reference sequence). V shed 3 bases, J shed 8 bases, and the junction held 8 bases outside the gene matches. The CDR3 has 14 amino acids. The CDR3 nucleotides read TGTGCCTGGAGCTTTCCGGACAGGGGGCAAGGCTACACCTTC. This translates into CAWSFPDRGQGYTF.

This clone was counted a few times. This rearrangement joins TRBV7-9 to TRBJ1-4; D is ambiguous. The CDR3 spans 16 residues. CDR1 and CDR2 from the germline V gene are SEHNR and FQNEAQ (reference sequence). Trimming took 5 bases from V and 8 from J, leaving 21 bases between them. The CDR3 DNA is TGTGCCAGCAGCCTCGCTTTCGGGGTAGTTGGCGAAAAACTGTTTTTT. It is translated as CASSLAFGVVGEKLFF.

The chain combines TRBV7-3 with TRBJ2-5; TRBD2 agrees at 10 bases. Trimming cost V 5 bases and J 2 bases; bases outside gene matches: 8. CDR1 and CDR2 from the germline V gene are SGHTA and FQGTGA. This CDR3 is built from 16 residues. CDR3 sequence reads: CASSNPSSGGQETQYF. The CDR3 nucleotides read TGTGCCAGCAGCAATCCATCTAGCGGGGGTCAAGAGACCCAGTACTTC.

The CDR3 sequence: CASSQPTGRVGTDTQYF. CDR3 sequence (DNA): TGCGCCAGCAGCCAACCTACAGGGCGGGTAGGCACAGATACGCAGTATTTT. This sequence joins TRBV4-1 and TRBJ2-3; possibly TRBD1 for D (6 bases). CDR1 is MGHRA, CDR2 YSYEKL, per germline. This CDR3 contains 17 residues. V shed 2 bases and J shed 1 base, with 16 bases lying between them.

The chain links TRBV3-1 (or the pseudogene TRBV3-2) to TRBJ2-2; 10 nucleotides align to TRBD1. The CDR3 is 16 amino acids. The trim removed 4 bases at V and 4 bases at J, leaving 6 bases unmatched. CDR1 and CDR2 from the germline V gene are LGHDT and YNNKEL (reference sequence). CDR3 DNA sequence: TGTGCCAGCAGCCGGGGACAGGGGAGGGGCACCGGGGAGCTGTTTTTT. Residues: CASSRGQGRGTGELFF.

As concerns this clone: Other nucleotide sequences in the sample specify the same CDR3. This chain links TRBV5-1 with TRBJ2-1; D unresolved. The CDR3 extends over 12 amino acids. Trimming cost V 0 bases and J 4 bases, with 2 bases left between them. Germline-derived CDR1 and CDR2 are SGHRS and YFSETQ. As DNA, the CDR3 is TGCGCCAGCAGCTTGGCATACAATGAGCAGTTCTTC. Translated: CASSLAYNEQFF.

CDR3 region: CASSYRGTTDTQYF. In DNA, the CDR3 is TGTGCCAGCAGTTACCGCGGTACCACAGATACGCAGTATTTT. The chain is built from TRBV6-5 and TRBJ2-3; D unresolved. The CDR3 consists of 14 residues. The V gene's germline CDR1 is MNHEY and CDR2 SVGAGI. V shed 2 bases and J shed 2 bases, with 8 bases lying between them.

The V call is TRBV2, the J call TRBJ1-2; 8 positions agree with TRBD1. V was clipped by 4 bases and J by 6 bases; unmatched bases: 7. The germline V gene encodes CDR1 SNHLY and CDR2 FYNNEI. The CDR3 is made up of 14 amino acids. The CDR3 region is CASSVGQGVDGYTF. CDR3 bases: TGTGCCAGCAGTGTAGGACAGGGTGTCGATGGCTACACCTTC.

This clone was detected many times. V usage is TRBV4-2 and J usage is TRBJ2-1, with 8 bases fitting TRBD2. Germline trimming cut 1 base from V and 4 bases from J; bases unmatched to any gene: 9. Germline lookup yields CDR1 LGHNA and CDR2 YNFKEQ. The CDR3 spans 17 residues. CDR3 nucleotides: TGTGCCAGCAGCCAAGGGGATCGAGCGGGGGTGTACAATGAGCAGTTCTTC. This gives the protein CASSQGDRAGVYNEQFF.

This clone has a handful of counts. The chain recombines TRBV11-2 with TRBJ1-5; D uncertain. The V gene lost 4 bases and the J gene lost 2 bases, with 9 bases spanning the gap. The CDR3 extends over 14 amino acids. Germline CDR1 SGHAT, CDR2 FQNNGV. The CDR3 loop reads CASSSFGGNQPQHF. CDR3 nucleotides: TGTGCCAGCAGCTCTTTCGGGGGCAATCAGCCCCAGCATTTT.

This rearrangement joins TRBV19 to TRBJ1-1; D is undetermined. Trimming shortened V by 7 bases and J by 3 bases, and 18 bases separated the two germline ends. CDR3 length: 15 amino acids. Per germline, CDR1 LNHDA and CDR2 SQIVND (reference sequence). The CDR3 coding sequence is TGTGCCAGTAAAGTGAGGGAAGACCATTACACTGAAGCTTTCTTT. Amino acid sequence: CASKVREDHYTEAFF.

This clone was seen a few times. The chain carries TRBV19 and TRBJ2-6; TRBD1 aligns across 7 bases. CDR1 is LNHDA, CDR2 SQIVND, per germline (reference sequence). V gave up 10 bases and J gave up 2 bases; unmatched junction bases: 11. There are 16 residues in the CDR3. CDR3 coding DNA: TGTGCCACTACGGACAGGCATGGCGCTGGGGCCAACGTCCTGACTTTC. The encoded protein is CATTDRHGAGANVLTF.

This clone has just one count. The chain uses TRBV6-6 and TRBJ2-5, with 12 bases fitting TRBD1. In germline, CDR1 is MNHNY, CDR2 SVGAGI (reference sequence). The junction had 9 bases not matched to a gene; V was cut back by 5 bases and J by 5 bases. The CDR3 loop spans 16 amino acids. DNA for the CDR3: TGTGCCAGCAGTACAGGGACAGGGGGCATAGCGGAGACCCAGTACTTC. It specifies CASSTGTGGIAETQYF.

The CDR3 DNA reads TGCGCCAGCAGCTTTGGTAGCGGGGGGGCCGGGGGCACAGATACGCAGTATTTT. Protein product: CASSFGSGGAGGTDTQYF. The rearrangement joins TRBV5-1 to TRBJ2-3; 11 bases align to TRBD2. V was pared by 2 bases and J by 1 base, with 9 bases of the junction left unmatched. Germline V lookup: CDR1 SGHRS, CDR2 YFSETQ. The CDR3 consists of 18 residues. Based on the CDR3 plus reference TRBV5-1 and TRBJ2-3, the full variable domain is KAGVTQTPRYLIKTRGQQVTLSCSPISGHRSVSWYQQTPGQGLQFLFEYFSETQRNKGNFPGRFSGRQFSNSRSEMNVSTLELGDSALYLCASSFGSGGAGGTDTQYFGPGTRLTVL.

The table lists this clone with a count of one. V and J are TRBV30 and TRBJ1-3, with a weak D call TRBD1 (5 bases). This CDR3 region has 13 residues. The germline V and J ends were trimmed by 2 bases and 1 base, with 6 bases remaining between them. The germline V gene has CDR1 GTSNPN and CDR2 SVGIG (reference sequence). The CDR3 DNA follows: TGTGCCTGGAGTCGGGGGTCTGGAAACACCATATATTTT. Its protein is CAWSRGSGNTIYF.

The chain has TRBV4-2 and TRBJ1-1, with D possibly TRBD1 on 6 matching bases. Germline CDR1 and CDR2: LGHNA and YNFKEQ. The CDR3 totals 13 residues. V dropped 4 bases and J dropped 5 bases, with 11 bases sitting between them. Here the CDR3 reads CASSLGTRTEAFF. CDR3 nucleotides: TGTGCCAGCAGCCTCGGGACAAGGACTGAAGCTTTCTTT.

The chain links TRBV14 to TRBJ1-2; D remains unclear. Trimming left V 4 bases short and J 2 bases short, with 8 bases between. This CDR3 comprises 13 residues. Germline CDR1 SGHDN, CDR2 FVKESK. The DNA of the CDR3 is TGTGCCAGCAGCCCCTCACTAAACTATGGCTACACCTTC. It codes for CASSPSLNYGYTF.